This is a list of T cell receptor beta chains from one sample in a study of blood T cell repertoires in COVID-19. Sequencing was performed with immunoSEQ multiplex PCR; in TCRdb, only in-frame clones are kept and a portion is missing. In the table there are 250,000 to 300,000 clones, about 88% of which are singletons. Sequencing was performed on PBMCs or T cells enriched from blood (not recorded which). The source of these receptors is a man between 25 and 39 years old with acute COVID-19. CDR3s include the opening cysteine and the closing phenylalanine or tryptophan.

V gene,J gene,CDR3 protein
TRBV3-1/TRBV3-2,TRBJ2-5,CASSQDGGGTETQYF
TRBV7-2,TRBJ2-1,CASSSSNSGGGEQFF
TRBV7-2,TRBJ2-2,CASSRQTGTGELFF
TRBV29-1,TRBJ2-1,CSARSGGRAVDEQFF
TRBV5-8,TRBJ1-2,CASSAQDSFYYGYTF
TRBV6-1,TRBJ2-3,CASSDRDGDTQYF
TRBV5-1,TRBJ1-4,CASSPQGATNEKLFF
TRBV5-5,TRBJ1-4,CASSFQGLLMSGLFF
TRBV5-5,TRBJ1-6,CASSPSTGSSYNSPLHF
TRBV3-1/TRBV3-2,TRBJ2-2,CASSSRLAGAPTGELFF
TRBV27,TRBJ2-3,CASSLPGVQADTQYF
TRBV7-2,TRBJ2-5,CASNQGTPVGTQYF
TRBV2,TRBJ1-4,CASRLRDRGLRTNEKLFF
TRBV28,TRBJ1-5,CASSLYQGHSNQPQHF
TRBV28,TRBJ1-6,CASSVRGYNSPLHF
TRBV5-4,TRBJ1-1,CASSLGDRVGTEAFF
TRBV6-5,TRBJ1-4,CASSPGEGGKEKLFF
TRBV29-1,TRBJ1-2,CSAGNGGGGYTF
TRBV7-7,TRBJ2-1,CASSLGELAGDEQFF
TRBV18,TRBJ2-1,CASVEEELYNEQFF
TRBV5-5,TRBJ2-2,CASIPRGTGELFF
TRBV6-1,TRBJ1-6,CASSEVGGYNSPLHF
TRBV5-6,TRBJ1-4,CASSWGGIRTTNEKLFF
TRBV4-3,TRBJ1-2,CASSQVLRDRGRSTF
TRBV2,TRBJ2-1,CASSTLSSYNEQFF
TRBV28,TRBJ1-2,CASSLIRGSGYTF
TRBV24-1,TRBJ1-2,CATRSHWTGASYGYTF
TRBV27,TRBJ1-5,CASRASTDQPQHF
TRBV19,TRBJ1-5,CASMGGQGNIRQPQHF
TRBV4-3,TRBJ2-6,CASSQDIAGSGANVLTF
TRBV5-4,TRBJ1-2,CASSMGQGGYGYTF
TRBV19,TRBJ1-4,CASQNTGTTNEKLFF
TRBV19,TRBJ2-1,CASTFRGQGYNEQFF
TRBV14,TRBJ2-1,CASSQDVRGREQFF
TRBV6-5,TRBJ1-6,CASSRYNSPLHF
TRBV2,TRBJ2-3,CASSEVRGQGTDTQYF
TRBV6-4,TRBJ2-3,CASSDRGASTDTQYF
TRBV7-2,TRBJ2-2,CASSLRLAGTSGTGELFF
TRBV5-1,TRBJ1-3,CASRPDRGPGNTIYF
TRBV10-2,TRBJ2-5,CASSERGYQETQYF
TRBV28,TRBJ2-2,CATSTGELFF
TRBV7-6,TRBJ2-3,CASSLDQSSTDTQYF
TRBV2,TRBJ1-1,CASREGRELTEAFF
TRBV5-1,TRBJ1-1,CASSLGYGNTEAFF
TRBV19,TRBJ1-1,CASSIGTGSSTEAFF
TRBV30,TRBJ1-1,CAWTYGGNTEAFF
TRBV28,TRBJ1-3,CASSYLTGGASGNTIYF
TRBV27,TRBJ1-5,CASSPGQGHQPQHF
TRBV6-2/TRBV6-3,TRBJ1-5,CASSPDRGGNSNQPQHF
TRBV4-3,TRBJ2-1,CASSQENIYNEQFF
TRBV19,TRBJ1-1,CASSPSPDRARTEAFF
TRBV28,TRBJ1-1,CASSLGTVGSQSGAFF
TRBV19,TRBJ1-1,CASSHRSRGTEAFF